Listed here are 18 T cell receptor beta chains from one sample, sequenced in a study of T cell repertoires in cytomegalovirus infection. Antigens of these TCRs are unknown. TCRdb recomputed calls from the reads with MiXCR, one row per CDR3 protein. Of roughly 80,000 distinct CDR3 sequences listed, under 30% are singletons. The material was CD8+ T cells from cultured PBMCs, obtained from culture after CMV antigen stimulation. Receptors were obtained from a human donor in good health (CMV status not recorded). Some clones in this sample may be carry-over from other donors' samples.

This clonotype was seen only a few times. At one of its ends the junction is not consistent with the germline gene, which may arise from a read error. V gene TRBV30 combines with J gene TRBJ2-1, with TRBD2 matching 9 bases. In germline, CDR1 is GTSNPN, CDR2 SVGIG (reference sequence). The length of the CDR3 is 16 residues. CDR3 region: CAWTGGGGALYTEQFF. The CDR3 region has the DNA TGTGCCTGGACCGGGGGCGGGGGGGCCCTGTACACTGAGCAGTTCTTC.

Ten or more counts support this clonotype. The chain uses TRBV11-2 and TRBJ1-1; a possible D gene is TRBD1 (5 bases). Trimming took 3 bases from V and 1 from J, leaving 18 bases between them. This CDR3 is built from 17 residues. Germline V gene data show CDR1 as SGHAT and CDR2 as FQNNGV. CDR3 bases: TGTGCCAGCAGCTTGGTAGGGGCCGGGGTAGGGAACACTGAAGCTTTCTTT. Its translation: CASSLVGAGVGNTEAFF. Supplemented by reference TRBV11-2 and TRBJ1-1, the full variable domain reads EAGVAQSPRYKIIEKRQSVAFWCNPISGHATLYWYQQILGQGPKLLIQFQNNGVVDDSQLPKDRFSAERLKGVDSTLKIQPAKLEDSAVYLCASSLVGAGVGNTEAFFGQGTRLTVV.

This clonotype has more than one count but fewer than ten. This chain connects TRBV4-3 to TRBJ1-6, with 7 bases aligning to TRBD1. With 3 bases clipped from V and 14 bases from J, the junction kept 13 bases outside the gene matches. The V gene's germline CDR1 is LGHNA and CDR2 YSLEER. This CDR3 contains 15 residues. The CDR3 DNA follows: TGCGCCAGCAGCCAGACGGGACAGCCGGTGGTGTCCCTCCACTTT. Residues: CASSQTGQPVVSLHF.

Only a few counts were recorded for this clonotype. The rearrangement links TRBV20-1 to TRBJ2-3; 9 bases are a match to TRBD2. Germline V gene data show CDR1 as DFQATT and CDR2 as SNEGSKA (reference sequence). The CDR3 extends over 15 amino acids. The V segment lost 4 bases and the J segment 2 bases; nucleotides outside the gene matches: 7. The CDR3 loop is CSATQLAGATDTQYF. For the CDR3, the DNA is TGCAGTGCTACCCAATTAGCGGGGGCCACAGATACGCAGTATTTT.

This chain joins TRBV30 and TRBJ1-4; D remains unclear. V gave up 4 bases and J gave up 12 bases, with 12 bases separating them. The germline V gene has CDR1 GTSNPN and CDR2 SVGIG (reference sequence). The CDR3 has 11 residues. The CDR3 sequence is CAWKSNGELFF. The CDR3 DNA reads as TGTGCCTGGAAATCCAATGGTGAACTGTTTTTT. Filled out from reference TRBV30 and TRBJ1-4, the complete variable domain reads SQTIHQWPATLVQPVGSPLSLECTVEGTSNPNLYWYRQAAGRGLQLLFYSVGIGQISSEVPQNLSASRPQDRQFILSSKKLLLSDSGFYLCAWKSNGELFFGSGTQLSVL.

The chain recombines TRBV24-1 with TRBJ2-3, with 9 bases that match TRBD2. The CDR3 is made up of 14 amino acids. Germline trimming cut 8 bases from V and 5 bases from J; bases unmatched to any gene: 7. Germline V lookup: CDR1 KGHDR, CDR2 SFDVKD. CDR3 nucleotide sequence: TGTGCCACCAAAGAGGGACTAGCAGGAGATACGCAGTATTTT. Residues: CATKEGLAGDTQYF.

The genes are TRBV27 and TRBJ2-5; D might be TRBD1 (6 bases). V was clipped by 9 bases and J by 4 bases, with 9 bases between them. Germline CDR1 is MNHEY and CDR2 is SMNVEV (reference sequence). The CDR3 extends over 11 amino acids. The DNA of the CDR3 is TGTGCCAGTATGGACAGAGAGACCCAGTACTTC. Translation: CASMDRETQYF.

The V call is TRBV28, the J call TRBJ1-3; D is ambiguous. The CDR3 contains 15 residues. Trimming removed 5 bases from V and 1 base from J, with 12 bases in between. CDR1 and CDR2 (germline): MDHEN, SYDVKM. The CDR3 loop reads CASSPTGLSGNTIYF. As DNA, the CDR3 is TGTGCCAGCAGTCCGACGGGGTTATCTGGAAACACCATATATTTT.

The table lists this clonotype with many counts. The rearrangement links TRBV11-3 to TRBJ2-1, with D tentatively TRBD1 (6 bases). The CDR3 is made up of 13 amino acids. Trimming removed 6 bases from V and 7 bases from J, with 13 bases in between. CDR1 is SGHNT and CDR2 is YENEEA in the germline V gene. The CDR3 sequence is CASSPTTGNEQFF. The CDR3 DNA reads as TGTGCCAGCAGTCCTACCACAGGGAATGAGCAGTTCTTC. The full variable domain, its missing parts supplied by reference TRBV11-3 and TRBJ2-1, is EAGVVQSPRYKIIEKKQPVAFWCNPISGHNTLYWYLQNLGQGPELLIRYENEEAVDDSQLPKDRFSAERLKGVDSTLKIQPAELGDSAVYLCASSPTTGNEQFFGPGTRLTVL.

This clonotype was found many times. V gene TRBV7-9 combines with J gene TRBJ2-3; 11 bases are a match to TRBD2. In germline, CDR1 is SEHNR, CDR2 FQNEAQ (reference sequence). V lost 6 bases and J lost 2; bases outside the gene matches: 10. The CDR3 runs 17 residues. Here the CDR3 reads CASSPELAGDYTDTQYF. CDR3 nucleotides: TGTGCCAGCAGTCCCGAACTAGCGGGGGACTACACAGATACGCAGTATTTT.

The chain uses TRBV11-2 and TRBJ2-6; weak D call: TRBD2 (5 bases). Trimming cost V 8 bases and J 1 base, with 12 bases left between them. CDR3 length equals 15 residues. Germline V gives CDR1 SGHAT, CDR2 FQNNGV. CDR3: CASPRWESGANVLTF. For the CDR3, the DNA is TGTGCCAGCCCCCGTTGGGAGTCTGGGGCCAACGTCCTGACTTTC.

The J gene is TRBJ2-1, the V gene TRBV27, with unresolved D. Germline V CDR1 and CDR2: MNHEY, SMNVEV (reference sequence). The CDR3 has 13 amino acids. With 3 bases removed from V and 7 bases from J, the gap between germline ends came to 10 bases. This chain's CDR3 is CASSFPEVNEQFF. The CDR3 region has the DNA TGTGCCAGCAGTTTCCCGGAAGTAAATGAGCAGTTCTTC.

The genes are TRBV29-1 and TRBJ2-2, with 11 bases aligning to TRBD2. Germline V gene lookup returns CDR1 SQVTM and CDR2 ANQGSEA. Trimming took 6 bases from V and 5 from J; bases not matched to a gene: 8. This CDR3 comprises 15 residues. CDR3 DNA sequence: TGCAGCGTCCTCGGACTAGCGGGCCAAACCGGGGAGCTGTTTTTT. This translates into CSVLGLAGQTGELFF.

This clonotype was seen ten or more times. The chain joins TRBV4-3 to TRBJ2-7; D is possibly TRBD1 (6 bases). The CDR3 loop spans 14 amino acids. Germline lookup yields CDR1 LGHNA and CDR2 YSLEER. V shed 2 bases and J shed 0 bases, with 8 bases lying between them. CDR3 amino acids: CASSQMDSSYEQYF. The DNA for the CDR3 is TGCGCCAGCAGCCAAATGGACAGCTCCTACGAGCAGTACTTC.

This chain links TRBV6-6 with TRBJ1-1; the D is unclear. In germline, CDR1 is MNHNY, CDR2 SVGAGI (reference sequence). The V gene lost 2 bases and the J gene lost 6 bases, with 13 bases spanning the gap. This CDR3 region has 14 residues. As DNA, the CDR3 is TGTGCCAGCAGTTACCCCCTACCCAGCGCTGAAGCTTTCTTT. Protein sequence: CASSYPLPSAEAFF.

This clonotype was observed a few times. The chain has TRBV7-9 and TRBJ2-1; no definite D call. This CDR3 is 11 amino acids long. Trimming took off 3 bases at V and 5 bases at J, with 2 bases between the two ends. The germline gives CDR1 SEHNR, CDR2 FQNEAQ (reference sequence). CDR3 loop: CASSFNNEQFF. CDR3 in DNA: TGTGCCAGCAGCTTCAACAATGAGCAGTTCTTC.

This clonotype ranks as medium-sized. J is TRBJ1-1 and V is TRBV7-2, with 7 bases lining up with TRBD1. CDR1 is SGHTA, CDR2 FQGNSA, per germline. The CDR3 contains 14 residues. The junction had 7 bases not matched to a gene; V was cut back by 5 bases and J by 4 bases. For the CDR3, the DNA is TGTGCCAGCAGCCTAGAATGGACAGGCACTGAAGCTTTCTTT. Protein sequence: CASSLEWTGTEAFF.

This clonotype was seen a handful of times. This chain joins TRBV12-3 or TRBV12-4 and TRBJ2-7; D may be TRBD2 (5 bases). The CDR3 is made up of 15 amino acids. V lost 3 bases, J lost 0 bases, and 12 bases lay in between. CDR3 residues: CASSFLGVNSYEQYF. CDR3 in DNA: TGTGCCAGCAGTTTTTTGGGAGTCAACTCCTACGAGCAGTACTTC.